This entry is about one TCR beta chain. What it binds is unknown. The germline gene is not matched at one end of the junction; a read error may be the cause. Germline V gives CDR1 MNHEY, CDR2 SMNVEV (reference sequence). The length of the CDR3 is 17 residues. The data belong to a study of T cell repertoires in cytomegalovirus infection. Turning to the study itself: Selected CMV epitopes included recently identified HLA-C-restricted ones as well as well-studied HLA-B-restricted ones. CMV infection and matching HLA type were both indicated by public TCR beta signatures. Study results and limitations: CMV-specific TCR beta clonotypes restricted by HLA-C dominated the ex vivo response. There were carriers of CMV plus the relevant HLA, and cumulative public TCR beta family frequency identified them.

TCRdb fed the reads into MiXCR, producing one record per CDR3 protein. This table has around 230,000 distinct CDR3 sequences, about 38% appearing once. The input for sequencing was CD8+ T cells from cultured PBMCs, taken from culture after CMV antigen stimulation. The receptor was isolated from a human donor in good health (CMV status not recorded). Some clones in this sample may be carry-over from other donors' samples. The J gene is TRBJ2-2, the V gene TRBV27; 11 bases are shared with TRBD2. The CDR3 is CARSLYSGRGNTGDLFF. The CDR3 DNA reads as TGTGCCAGAAGTTTATATAGCGGGAGGGGTAACACCGGGGATCTGTTTTTT.